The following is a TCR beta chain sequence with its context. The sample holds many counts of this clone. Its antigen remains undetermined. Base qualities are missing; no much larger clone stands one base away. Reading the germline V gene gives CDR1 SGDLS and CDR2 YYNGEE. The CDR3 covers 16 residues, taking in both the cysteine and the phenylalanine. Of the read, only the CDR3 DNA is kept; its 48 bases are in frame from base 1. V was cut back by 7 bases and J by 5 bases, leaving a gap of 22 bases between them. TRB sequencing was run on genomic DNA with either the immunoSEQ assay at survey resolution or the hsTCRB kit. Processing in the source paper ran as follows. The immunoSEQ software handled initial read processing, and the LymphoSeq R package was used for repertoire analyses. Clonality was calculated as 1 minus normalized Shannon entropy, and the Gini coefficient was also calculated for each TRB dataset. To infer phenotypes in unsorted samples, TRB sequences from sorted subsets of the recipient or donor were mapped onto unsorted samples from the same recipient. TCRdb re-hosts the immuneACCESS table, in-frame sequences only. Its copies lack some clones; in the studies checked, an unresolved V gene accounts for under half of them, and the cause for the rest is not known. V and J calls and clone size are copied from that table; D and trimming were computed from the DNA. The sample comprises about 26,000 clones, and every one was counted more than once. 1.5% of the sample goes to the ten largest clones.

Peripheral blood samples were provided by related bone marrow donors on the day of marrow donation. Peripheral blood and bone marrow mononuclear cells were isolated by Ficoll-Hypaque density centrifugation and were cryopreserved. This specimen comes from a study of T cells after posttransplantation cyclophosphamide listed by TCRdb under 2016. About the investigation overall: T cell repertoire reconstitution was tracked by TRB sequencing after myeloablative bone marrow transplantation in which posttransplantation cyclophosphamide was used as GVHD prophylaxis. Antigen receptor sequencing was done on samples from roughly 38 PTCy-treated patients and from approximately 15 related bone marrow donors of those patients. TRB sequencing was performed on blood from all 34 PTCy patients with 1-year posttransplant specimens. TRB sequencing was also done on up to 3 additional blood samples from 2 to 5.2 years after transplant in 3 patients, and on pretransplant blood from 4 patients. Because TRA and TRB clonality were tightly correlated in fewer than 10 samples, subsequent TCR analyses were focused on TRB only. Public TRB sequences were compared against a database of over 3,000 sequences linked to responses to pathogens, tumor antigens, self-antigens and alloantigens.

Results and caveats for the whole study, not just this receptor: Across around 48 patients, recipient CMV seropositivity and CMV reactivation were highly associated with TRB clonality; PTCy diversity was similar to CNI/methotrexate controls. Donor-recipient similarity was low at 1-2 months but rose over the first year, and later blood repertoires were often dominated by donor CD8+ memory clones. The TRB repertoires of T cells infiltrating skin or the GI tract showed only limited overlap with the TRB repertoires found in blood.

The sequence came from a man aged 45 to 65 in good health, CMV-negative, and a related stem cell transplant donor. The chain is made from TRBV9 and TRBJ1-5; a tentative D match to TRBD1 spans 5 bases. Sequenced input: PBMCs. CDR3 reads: CASSEQAGRPDQPQHF. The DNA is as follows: TGTGCCAGCTCTGAGCAGGCAGGGAGGCCCGATCAGCCCCAGCATTTT.